Sequencing of this T cell receptor beta chain was carried out in a study of blood T cell repertoires in COVID-19. The overall study: The cDNA or gDNA used as material had been derived from T cells, B-cell-depleted T cells, or PBMCs.

Germline CDR1 reads LGHDT; CDR2 reads YNNKEL (reference sequence). This CDR3 is built from 11 residues. Trimming took 1 base from V and 8 from J, leaving 5 bases between them. Some clones are missing from TCRdb's copy, which holds only in-frame ones; the method was immunoSEQ multiplex PCR. Of tens of thousands of clones in the sample, roughly 76% were seen once. The sequence came from a man older than 75 with COVID-19, enrolled during active disease. Material: peripheral blood. The chain uses TRBV3-1 (or the pseudogene TRBV3-2) and TRBJ1-1; D is undetermined. DNA of the CDR3: TGTGCCAGCAGCCAAGCACTAGAAGCTTTCTTT. It is translated as CASSQALEAFF.